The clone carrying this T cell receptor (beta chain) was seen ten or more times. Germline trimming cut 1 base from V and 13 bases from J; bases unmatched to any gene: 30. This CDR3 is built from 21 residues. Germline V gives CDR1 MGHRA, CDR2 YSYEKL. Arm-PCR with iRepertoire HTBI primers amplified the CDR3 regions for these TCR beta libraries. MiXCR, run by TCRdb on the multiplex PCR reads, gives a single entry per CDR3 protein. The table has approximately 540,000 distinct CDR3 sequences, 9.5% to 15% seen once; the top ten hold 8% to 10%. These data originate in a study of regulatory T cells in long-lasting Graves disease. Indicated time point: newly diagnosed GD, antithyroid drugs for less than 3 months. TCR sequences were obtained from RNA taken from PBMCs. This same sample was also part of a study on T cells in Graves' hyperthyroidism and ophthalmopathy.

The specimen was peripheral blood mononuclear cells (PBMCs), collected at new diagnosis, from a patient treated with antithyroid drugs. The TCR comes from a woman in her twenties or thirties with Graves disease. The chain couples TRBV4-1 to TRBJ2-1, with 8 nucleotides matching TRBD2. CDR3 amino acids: CASSQGEWFGGAPSPSYNQFF. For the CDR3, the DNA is TGCGCCAGCAGCCAAGGGGAGTGGTTCGGGGGGGCCCCCTCGCCCTCCTACAACCAGTTCTTC.